This paragraph reports one T cell receptor beta chain. Its antigen is as yet unknown. Generated by immunoSEQ multiplex PCR, the TCRdb table keeps only in-frame clones and is missing some. The top ten clones hold 2.2% of a sample with 65,000 to 85,000 clones, just under 95% of them seen once. Looked up from germline, CDR1 is LNHDA and CDR2 is SQIVND (reference sequence). This CDR3 contains 14 residues. V gave up 10 bases and J gave up 9 bases; unmatched junction bases: 9. This sample is part of a study of lymphopenia after photon versus proton radiotherapy. Points from the study as a whole: Survival link was tested only in deceased patients; proton benefit remains a possibility. Relative stability marked proton patients; photon patients lost diversity and naive cells. Larger post-nadir TCR diversity loss correlated inversely with survival in deceased patients. After lymphocyte nadir, photon-treated repertoires showed oligoclonal expansion, especially CD8+ Temra.

The sequence came from a woman between 40 and 50 years old with cholangiocarcinoma. Sequenced material: peripheral blood, taken from a patient treated with photon-based radiotherapy. This chain uses TRBV19 with TRBJ2-1; 13 bases map to TRBD2. The CDR3 protein is CATTGLAGSGEQFF. The DNA of the CDR3 is TGTGCCACTACGGGACTAGCGGGAAGCGGTGAGCAGTTCTTC.